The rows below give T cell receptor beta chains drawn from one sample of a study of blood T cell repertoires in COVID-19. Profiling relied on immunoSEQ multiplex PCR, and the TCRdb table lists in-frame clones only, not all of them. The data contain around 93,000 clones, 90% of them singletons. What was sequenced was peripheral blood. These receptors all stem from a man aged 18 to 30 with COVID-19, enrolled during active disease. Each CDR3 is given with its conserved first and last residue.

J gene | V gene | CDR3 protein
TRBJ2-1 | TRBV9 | CASSVGLAMGEQFF
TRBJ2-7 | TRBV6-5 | CASSYSTGNYEQYF
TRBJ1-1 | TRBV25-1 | CASRGQGITEAFF
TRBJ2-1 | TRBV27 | CASSLNGYNEQFF
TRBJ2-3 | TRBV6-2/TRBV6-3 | CASSYSQREITDTQYF
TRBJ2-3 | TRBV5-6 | CASSLHRVVADTQYF
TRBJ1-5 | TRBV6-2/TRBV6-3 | CASSPAGPSNQPQHF
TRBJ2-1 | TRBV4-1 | CASSHLQDNEQFF
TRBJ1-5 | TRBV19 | CASSIGRGHSNQPQHF
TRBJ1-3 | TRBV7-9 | CASSVISGNTIYF
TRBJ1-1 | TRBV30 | CAWTLRQSTEAFF
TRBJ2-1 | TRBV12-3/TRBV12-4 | CASSLVVRYQQFF
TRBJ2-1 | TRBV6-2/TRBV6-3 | CASSWLPGTAYNEQFF
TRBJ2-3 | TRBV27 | CASSLSRTGSSDTQYF
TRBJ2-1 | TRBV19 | CASSISGSANEQFF
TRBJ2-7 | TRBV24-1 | CATSDRSSYEQYF
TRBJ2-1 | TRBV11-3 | CASSPAGLAGRGEQFF
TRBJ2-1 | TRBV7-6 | CASSLAGGGNEQFF
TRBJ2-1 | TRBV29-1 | CSAGNGVYNEQFF
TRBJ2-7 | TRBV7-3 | CASSLNPVQNSYEQYF
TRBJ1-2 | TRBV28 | CASSPPGEGDYGYTF
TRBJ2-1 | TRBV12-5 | CASGYSVHEQFF
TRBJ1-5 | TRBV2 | CASALTSGGGQPQHF
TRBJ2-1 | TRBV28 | CASSLPIAGGTSYNEQFF
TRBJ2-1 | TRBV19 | CASSIEAGSIAGVVDEQFF
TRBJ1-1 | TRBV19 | CASTISQFMNTEAFF
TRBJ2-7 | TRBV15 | CATSRDLGTRGRVYEQYF
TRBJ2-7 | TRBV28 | CASSFSLYEQYF
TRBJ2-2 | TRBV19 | CASSGGTTGELFF
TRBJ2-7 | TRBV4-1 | CASSQDRWRASSYEQYF
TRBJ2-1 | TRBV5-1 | CASSLLAGGYNEQFF
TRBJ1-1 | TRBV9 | CASSGGGHTEAFF
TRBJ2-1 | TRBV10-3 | CAISETVAGGAFF